This TCR beta chain was identified in a study of blood T cell repertoires in COVID-19. Overall study context: From T cells, B-cell-depleted T cells, or PBMCs came the material, which was cDNA or gDNA.

Authors' methods: Amplification of reference gene primers was used by the study to estimate nucleated cell counts. The table came from immunoSEQ multiplex PCR; TCRdb's copy has only in-frame clones and leaves some out. V and J calls and clone size come straight from that table; D and trimming were deduced from the DNA. The sample shows 350,000 or so clones, around 90% of them seen only once. Trimming took off 3 bases at V and 0 bases at J, with 16 bases between the two ends. Germline-derived CDR1 and CDR2 are SGHDT and YYEEEE. The CDR3 runs 16 residues. Sequences were obtained from peripheral blood. This clonotype was sampled from a man younger than 35 with active or convalescent COVID-19. The V and J genes are TRBV5-6 and TRBJ2-7; no clear D. The CDR3 sequence is CASSSPVGALSYEQYF. For the CDR3, the DNA is TGTGCCAGCAGCTCCCCGGTGGGCGCCCTCTCCTACGAGCAGTACTTC.